These 22 T cell receptor beta chains came from one sample sequenced in a study of human T cells and chemical hapten exposure. Using its own MiXCR run on the RACE reads, TCRdb lists one record per CDR3 protein. The sample has about 360,000 distinct CDR3 sequences, under 9% seen once. The time point: patch test 1, 2 weeks after DPC sensitization. Treatment here: therapeutic diphenylcyclopropenone sensitization with weekly scalp DPC. The input for sequencing was whole blood, taken in connection with sensitization to the hapten diphenylcyclopropenone (DPC). These TCRs come from a young woman with alopecia areata. Some clones in this sample may be carry-over from other donors' samples.

This clonotype was counted many times. The V and J genes are TRBV6-2 or TRBV6-3 and TRBJ1-5; D is unresolved. Trimming left V 2 bases short and J 4 bases short, with 15 bases between. From germline, CDR1 is MNHEY and CDR2 SVGEGT. This CDR3 contains 16 residues. CDR3 residues: CASSYVRGSGNQPQHF. DNA for the CDR3: TGTGCCAGCAGTTACGTACGGGGTTCAGGTAATCAGCCCCAGCATTTT.

This clonotype was seen many times. V and J are TRBV9 and TRBJ2-1; the D gene is possibly TRBD2 (6 bases). The CDR3 runs to 17 residues. V was cut by 0 bases and J by 0 bases, with 13 bases left in between. CDR1 is SGDLS, CDR2 YYNGEE, per germline. The CDR3 coding sequence is TGTGCCAGCAGCGTAGGCGGGACCGGTAGCTCCTACAATGAGCAGTTCTTC. Its translation: CASSVGGTGSSYNEQFF.

This clonotype was recorded a few times. The V and J genes are TRBV2 and TRBJ1-2, with 8 bases fitting TRBD1. The trim removed 8 bases at V and 2 bases at J, leaving 4 bases unmatched. This CDR3 spans 13 amino acids. Germline CDR1 SNHLY, CDR2 FYNNEI. The CDR3 DNA sequence: TGTGCCAGCCCTCGGACAGGGAACTATGGCTACACCTTC. As protein: CASPRTGNYGYTF.

This clonotype occurred many times. The CDR3 spells CASSEVGLREQYF. The CDR3 bases are TGTGCCAGCAGTGAAGTGGGGCTACGGGAGCAGTACTTC. The chain links TRBV2 to TRBJ2-7; D perhaps matches TRBD1 (5 bases). The CDR3 covers 13 residues. Per germline, CDR1 SNHLY and CDR2 FYNNEI. The V gene lost 1 base and the J gene lost 7 bases, with 11 bases spanning the gap.

This clonotype has a handful of counts. This chain joins TRBV18 and TRBJ1-5, with a weak D call TRBD1 (6 bases). The germline gives CDR1 KGHSH, CDR2 LQKENI. CDR3 length equals 14 residues. Trimming took off 2 bases at V and 5 bases at J, with 10 bases between the two ends. CDR3 sequence: CASSPGAGDQPQHF. CDR3 nucleotides: TGTGCCAGCTCACCAGGGGCAGGGGATCAGCCCCAGCATTTT.

This chain joins TRBV4-2 and TRBJ2-5; 8 nucleotides align to TRBD2. This CDR3 comprises 15 residues. CDR1 LGHNA and CDR2 YNFKEQ come from the germline V gene. V gave up 0 bases and J gave up 1 base; unmatched junction bases: 1. In nucleotides, the CDR3 is TGTGCCAGCAGCCAAGAACTAGCGGCCCAAGAGACCCAGTACTTC. Translation: CASSQELAAQETQYF.

The CDR3 nucleotides read TGTGCCAGCAGCCCAGGGGGTACGAATTCACCCCTCCACTTT. Translating it yields CASSPGGTNSPLHF. V gene TRBV2 combines with J gene TRBJ1-6; 7 bases are shared with TRBD1. Germline V CDR1 and CDR2: SNHLY, FYNNEI. Trimming removed 6 bases from V and 7 bases from J; junction bases left unmatched: 6. There are 14 residues in the CDR3.

This clonotype was detected a few times. J is TRBJ2-3 and V is TRBV20-1, with TRBD2 matching 10 bases. V lost 5 bases, J lost 0 bases, and 11 bases stayed unmatched. The CDR3 totals 17 residues. Germline values: CDR1 DFQATT, CDR2 SNEGSKA (reference sequence). The CDR3 here is CSALARGLAPSTDTQYF. In DNA form, the CDR3 reads TGCAGTGCTCTCGCAAGGGGACTAGCGCCTAGCACAGATACGCAGTATTTT.

This clonotype was seen many times. This rearrangement joins TRBV12-3 or TRBV12-4 to TRBJ2-6, with D possibly being TRBD1 (5 bases). V gave up 5 bases and J gave up 0 bases, with 8 bases separating them. The CDR3 sequence is 15 residues long. The CDR3 nucleotides read TGTGCCAGCAGTCCTCAGGGCTCTGGGGCCAACGTCCTGACTTTC. Residues: CASSPQGSGANVLTF.

This clonotype occurred a few times. The rearrangement links TRBV29-1 to TRBJ2-3; D call uncertain. Trimming left V 5 bases short and J 5 bases short, with 8 bases between. The CDR3 sequence is 11 residues long. The germline CDR1 and CDR2 sequences are SQVTM and ANQGSEA. The DNA for the CDR3 is TGCAGCGTTTGGTATCTAGATACGCAGTATTTT. Amino acids: CSVWYLDTQYF.

This clonotype was observed a handful of times. The CDR3 DNA sequence: TGTGCCAGCCGTGGCCACCCCAATCAGCCCCAGCATTTT. Protein: CASRGHPNQPQHF. This chain uses TRBV9 with TRBJ1-5, with no clear D. V lost 7 bases and J 3 bases, leaving 11 bases between the germline ends. The CDR3 spans 13 residues. Germline assignment: CDR1 SGDLS and CDR2 YYNGEE.

This chain uses TRBV10-3 with TRBJ2-1; 9 bases agree with TRBD1. The CDR3 runs 15 residues. The ends lost 0 bases at V and 5 bases at J; junction bases unmatched: 2. CDR1 is ENHRY, CDR2 SYGVKD, per germline. CDR3 nucleotides: TGTGCCATCAGTGAGTCCGGGACAGGGAACAATGAGCAGTTCTTC. Protein product: CAISESGTGNNEQFF.

The chain carries TRBV20-1 and TRBJ1-4; TRBD1 agrees at 8 bases. The CDR3 totals 16 residues. CDR1 and CDR2 (germline): DFQATT, SNEGSKA (reference sequence). V was pared by 1 base and J by 3 bases, with 7 bases of the junction left unmatched. The CDR3 loop is CSARAPGGWANEKLFF. The CDR3 nucleotides are TGCAGTGCTAGAGCCCCAGGGGGCTGGGCTAATGAAAAACTGTTTTTT.

In this sample, this clonotype turned up a few times. The chain carries TRBV18 and TRBJ1-1, with D tentatively TRBD1 (5 bases). The CDR3 has 15 amino acids. CDR1 KGHSH and CDR2 LQKENI come from the germline V gene. The germline V and J ends were trimmed by 3 bases and 2 bases, with 13 bases remaining between them. The DNA for the CDR3 is TGTGCCAGCTCACCCCAAGGGACCTTAAACACTGAAGCTTTCTTT. Translated: CASSPQGTLNTEAFF.

There are many counts of this clonotype. The gene calls are TRBV7-8 and TRBJ2-3; D uncertain. The CDR3 is 14 amino acids. Trimming shortened V by 1 base and J by 4 bases, and 9 bases separated the two germline ends. Germline V lookup: CDR1 SGHVS, CDR2 FQNEAQ. The CDR3 nucleotides read TGTGCCAGCAGCTTAGGACCTAACGCAGATACGCAGTATTTT. Translating it yields CASSLGPNADTQYF.

This clonotype was found many times. The chain has TRBV12-3 or TRBV12-4 and TRBJ2-7; D remains ambiguous. The CDR3 is 15 amino acids. V was shortened by 6 bases and J by 2 bases, with 17 bases between the two germline ends. The CDR3 loop reads CASSPGFGSAYEQYF. The CDR3, as DNA: TGTGCCAGCAGCCCCGGTTTCGGCAGCGCCTACGAGCAGTACTTC.

The sample holds a few counts of this clonotype. V usage is TRBV27 and J usage is TRBJ2-5, with D unclear. This CDR3 is 13 amino acids long. The V gene's germline CDR1 is MNHEY and CDR2 SMNVEV (reference sequence). Trimming removed 3 bases at V and 4 bases at J, with 9 bases between. CDR3 sequence: CASSFKGLETQYF. The CDR3 DNA is TGTGCCAGCAGTTTTAAAGGGTTAGAGACCCAGTACTTC.

This clonotype has a count of ten or more. The chain is built from TRBV6-2 or TRBV6-3 and TRBJ2-3, with a possible D match to TRBD2 (6 bases). Germline V gene data show CDR1 as MNHEY and CDR2 as SVGEGT. The CDR3 extends over 15 amino acids. The V gene lost 3 bases and the J gene lost 0 bases, with 10 bases spanning the gap. The CDR3 DNA is TGTGCCAGCAGTTATGGTAGCGGCAGCACAGATACGCAGTATTTT. Amino acid sequence: CASSYGSGSTDTQYF.

At least ten counts were recorded for this clonotype. The chain links TRBV7-2 to TRBJ2-3; D is undetermined. V lost 3 bases and J lost 7, with 8 bases in between. From germline, CDR1 is SGHTA and CDR2 FQGNSA. The CDR3 runs to 12 residues. The CDR3 reads CASSLVRNTQYF. CDR3 nucleotides: TGTGCCAGCAGCTTGGTTAGGAATACGCAGTATTTT.

The V call is TRBV3-1, the J call TRBJ1-6; TRBD1 agrees at 10 bases. CDR1 and CDR2 (germline): LGHDT, YNNKEL (reference sequence). J lost 10 bases, V lost 1 base, and 7 bases had no gene match. The CDR3 has 16 residues. CDR3 sequence: CASSQGEGTGDSPLHF. CDR3 coding DNA: TGTGCCAGCAGCCAAGGAGAGGGGACAGGGGACTCACCCCTCCACTTT.

This clonotype came up many times. CDR3 loop: CASHRDSSGANVLTF. The DNA of the CDR3 is TGTGCCAGCCACCGCGACAGTTCTGGGGCCAACGTCCTGACTTTC. This chain uses TRBV6-2 or TRBV6-3 with TRBJ2-6; weak D call: TRBD1 (5 bases). CDR1 is MNHEY and CDR2 is SVGEGT in the germline V gene. CDR3 length: 15 residues. Trimming took off 8 bases at V and 1 base at J, with 12 bases between the two ends.

The table lists this clonotype with a few counts. The CDR3 DNA is TGTGCCAGCATAACAACAGGGGGCGGCACTGAAGCTTTCTTT. Protein sequence: CASITTGGGTEAFF. This sequence joins TRBV2 and TRBJ1-1; 9 positions agree with TRBD1. V shed 7 bases, J shed 4 bases, and the junction held 7 bases outside the gene matches. The CDR3 is 14 residues long. Germline V gene lookup returns CDR1 SNHLY and CDR2 FYNNEI. Full variable domain (rest looked up from reference TRBV2 and TRBJ1-1): EPEVTQTPSHQVTQMGQEVILRCVPISNHLYFYWYRQILGQKVEFLVSFYNNEISEKSEIFDDQFSVERPDGSNFTLKIRSTKLEDSAMYFCASITTGGGTEAFFGQGTRLTVV.